This T cell receptor (beta chain) was recovered during a study of blood T cell repertoires in COVID-19. Study-wide background: T cells, B-cell-depleted T cells, or PBMCs provided the cDNA or gDNA that served as material.

TCRdb's table, derived via immunoSEQ multiplex PCR, lists solely in-frame clones and lacks some. The data hold fewer than 350,000 clones, with around 85% observed a single time. Two consecutive negative NP/OP PCR tests, clearance, or resolved symptoms defined Cohort 3 recovery. Germline V gene data show CDR1 as SGHVS and CDR2 as FQNEAQ. The CDR3 runs to 13 residues. Trimming removed 1 base at V and 6 bases at J, with 6 bases between. This clonotype was obtained from a woman between 50 and 59 years old who had recovered from COVID-19. Sequenced material: PBMCs or T cells enriched from blood (not recorded which). V is TRBV7-8 and J is TRBJ2-2; unclear D gene. CDR3 loop: CASSLVPAGELFF. The CDR3 nucleotides read TGTGCCAGCAGCTTAGTCCCGGCCGGGGAGCTGTTTTTT.